The 9 T cell receptor beta chains reported below all come from one sample, sequenced in a study of blood T cell repertoires in COVID-19. Here immunoSEQ multiplex PCR was the method, and the copy in TCRdb shows in-frame clones only, minus some. The profile shows 90,000 or so clones, 85% of them singletons. Specimen: peripheral blood. The receptor set was obtained from a man between 60 and 75 years old with acute or convalescent COVID-19.

This chain's CDR3 is CASSQRTGGGETQYF. The DNA for the CDR3 is TGTGCCAGCAGCCAGCGGACAGGGGGGGGAGAGACCCAGTACTTC. The chain links TRBV14 to TRBJ2-5; TRBD1 agrees at 10 bases. After removal of 3 bases from V and 4 bases from J, the junction contained 5 bases not matched to a gene. The CDR3 covers 15 residues. CDR1 and CDR2 (germline): SGHDN, FVKESK.

This rearrangement joins TRBV5-1 to TRBJ2-7; 9 bases are shared with TRBD1. CDR1 and CDR2 from the germline V gene are SGHRS and YFSETQ. The trim removed 3 bases at V and 4 bases at J, leaving 5 bases unmatched. CDR3 size: 14 residues. The CDR3 bases are TGCGCCAGCAGCTCCGGGACAGGGAAATACGAGCAGTACTTC. Translation: CASSSGTGKYEQYF.

The chain's CDR3 is CASSVVSTGGRAEAFF. In DNA form, the CDR3 reads TGTGCCAGCAGCGTAGTTTCCACAGGGGGCAGGGCTGAAGCTTTCTTT. This chain uses TRBV9 with TRBJ1-1, with 9 bases matching TRBD1. With 0 bases clipped from V and 6 bases from J, the junction kept 9 bases outside the gene matches. The CDR3 covers 16 residues. Germline CDR1 SGDLS, CDR2 YYNGEE.

The CDR3 DNA is TGTGCCTGGAGTTCGTCGACAGATCACGAGCAGTACTTC. This translates into CAWSSSTDHEQYF. J is TRBJ2-7 and V is TRBV30; possibly TRBD1 for D (5 bases). This CDR3 is 13 amino acids long. The V end lost 2 bases, the J end lost 5 bases, and 13 bases lay between the germline ends. Germline V lookup: CDR1 GTSNPN, CDR2 SVGIG (reference sequence).

The genes are TRBV6-5 and TRBJ2-7; possibly TRBD1 for D (7 bases). The V and J ends lost 8 bases and 0 bases respectively, with 11 bases between them. Germline CDR1 reads MNHEY; CDR2 reads SVGAGI. The CDR3 has 13 amino acids. The CDR3 DNA reads TGTGCCAGCCGGAGGGGGCGCTCCTACGAGCAGTACTTC. As protein: CASRRGRSYEQYF.

Here the CDR3 DNA reads TGTGCCAGCAGCTCCGGGACAGGGGGCGCGGGTGAGCAGTTCTTC. This codes for CASSSGTGGAGEQFF. The gene calls are TRBV5-4 and TRBJ2-1, with TRBD1 matching over 12 bases. The V gene end was trimmed by 3 bases and the J gene end by 9 bases; junction bases not matched to a gene: 7. The CDR3 length is 15 residues. Germline loops: CDR1 SGHNT, CDR2 YYREEE (reference sequence).

This sequence joins TRBV19 and TRBJ1-1; D gene ambiguous. Trimming stripped 8 bases from V and 1 base from J, with 11 bases between. CDR3 size: 13 residues. In germline, CDR1 is LNHDA, CDR2 SQIVND (reference sequence). CDR3 nucleotides: TGTGCCAGTTCCTACTCAGGGAACACTGAAGCTTTCTTT. Its translation: CASSYSGNTEAFF. Variable domain in full (rest from reference TRBV19 and TRBJ1-1): DGGITQSPKYLFRKEGQNVTLSCEQNLNHDAMYWYRQDPGQGLRLIYYSQIVNDFQKGDIAEGYSVSREKKESFPLTVTSAQKNPTAFYLCASSYSGNTEAFFGQGTRLTVV.

The rearrangement uses TRBV5-1 and TRBJ2-2, with 8 bases that match TRBD1. CDR3 size: 15 residues. V was clipped by 4 bases and J by 4 bases; unmatched bases: 6. From germline, CDR1 is SGHRS and CDR2 YFSETQ. The chain's CDR3 is CASSLDRVGTGELFF. CDR3 DNA sequence: TGCGCCAGCAGCCTGGACAGGGTGGGCACCGGGGAGCTGTTTTTT. Filled out from reference TRBV5-1 and TRBJ2-2, the complete variable domain reads KAGVTQTPRYLIKTRGQQVTLSCSPISGHRSVSWYQQTPGQGLQFLFEYFSETQRNKGNFPGRFSGRQFSNSRSEMNVSTLELGDSALYLCASSLDRVGTGELFFGEGSRLTVL.

The chain carries TRBV7-3 and TRBJ2-3, with TRBD2 identical over 10 bases. This CDR3 is built from 16 residues. Germline CDR1 reads SGHTA; CDR2 reads FQGTGA. V was pared by 2 bases and J by 5 bases, with 7 bases of the junction left unmatched. For the CDR3, the DNA is TGTGCCAGCAGCTTAGGTATAGCGGGGGGCCTAGATACGCAGTATTTT. Translating gives CASSLGIAGGLDTQYF.